This TCR beta chain was retrieved from a study of Graves' ophthalmopathy and Graves' hyperthyroidism. Study-level points and caveats: Blood shared most expanded thyroid clonotypes above 0.001 frequency. Its predictions of ophthalmopathy progression gave the model around 71% sensitivity and 72% to 85% specificity.

This clonotype has ten or more counts. The antigen is not known. Investigators amplified TCR beta CDR3 regions from RNA transcripts. Second-round multiplex PCR followed a first-round RT-PCR using HTBI primers. TCRdb re-analysed the multiplex PCR reads in MiXCR, keeping a single row per CDR3 protein. This sample has about 220,000 distinct CDR3 sequences; 20% to 25% occur once, and the top ten carry roughly 42%. Germline V gene lookup returns CDR1 KGHDR and CDR2 SFDVKD. The trim removed 4 bases at V and 1 base at J, leaving 6 bases unmatched. CDR3 length: 16 amino acids. The source material was peripheral blood. The chain is built from TRBV24-1 and TRBJ1-2; 9 bases map to TRBD1. The source is a woman in her 50s with Graves' ophthalmopathy. DNA for the CDR3: TGTGCCACCAGTGACTCGGGACAGGGTCATAACTATGGCTACACCTTC. Residues: CATSDSGQGHNYGYTF.